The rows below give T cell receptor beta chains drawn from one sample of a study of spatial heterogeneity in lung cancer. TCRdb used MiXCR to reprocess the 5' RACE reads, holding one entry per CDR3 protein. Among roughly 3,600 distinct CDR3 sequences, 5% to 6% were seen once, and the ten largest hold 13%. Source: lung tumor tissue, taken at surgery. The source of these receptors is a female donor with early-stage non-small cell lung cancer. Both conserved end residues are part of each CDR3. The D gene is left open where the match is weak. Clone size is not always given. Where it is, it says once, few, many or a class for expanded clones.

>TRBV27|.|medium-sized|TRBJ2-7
TGTGCCAGCAGTCGGGAACCGGGCCCCTGGGGCGAGCAGTACTTC
CASSREPGPWGEQYF
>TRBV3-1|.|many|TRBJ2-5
TGTGCCAGCAGCCACCACTCGGGCCGGGGAGAGACCCAGTACTTC
CASSHHSGRGETQYF
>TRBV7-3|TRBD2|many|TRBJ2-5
TGTGCCAGCAGCTTAACTAGCGGGAAGGGCGGAGAGACCCAGTACTTC
CASSLTSGKGGETQYF
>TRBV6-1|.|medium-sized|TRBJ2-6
TGTGCCAGCAGTGAAAGACAGACCTCTGGGGCCAACGTCCTGACTTTC
CASSERQTSGANVLTF
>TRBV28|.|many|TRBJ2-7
TGTGCCAGCAGTCTAGGACACAGGAGGGCCTACGAGCAGTACTTC
CASSLGHRRAYEQYF
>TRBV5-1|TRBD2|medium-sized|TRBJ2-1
TGCGCCAGCAGAGGGACTAGCGGTTACAATGAGCAGTTCTTC
CASRGTSGYNEQFF
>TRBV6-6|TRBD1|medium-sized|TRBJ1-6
TGTGCCAGCACCGAGACAGGGGGTCGTAATTCACCCCTCCACTTT
CASTETGGRNSPLHF
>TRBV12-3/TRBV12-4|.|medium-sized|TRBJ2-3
TGTGCCAGCAGTTTGGGGCTAGCAACAGATACGCAGTATTTT
CASSLGLATDTQYF
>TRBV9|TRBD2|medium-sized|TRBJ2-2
TGTGCCAGCAGCTCGCGGGAGGGGCTCAACACCGGGGAGCTGTTTTTT
CASSSREGLNTGELFF
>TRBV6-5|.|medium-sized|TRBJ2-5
TGTGCCAGCAGTTACTCGTGGGGCCAAGAGACCCAGTACTTC
CASSYSWGQETQYF
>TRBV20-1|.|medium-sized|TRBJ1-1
TGCAGTGCTAGAGATGATGGAGGGAACACTGAAGCTTTCTTT
CSARDDGGNTEAFF
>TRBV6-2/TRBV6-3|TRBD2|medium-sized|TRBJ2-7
TGTGCCAGCAGTGGACTAGAGGGCGGTTACGAGCAGTACTTC
CASSGLEGGYEQYF
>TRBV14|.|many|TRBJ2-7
TGTGCCAGCACCATGGACTTCTACGAGCAGTACTTC
CASTMDFYEQYF
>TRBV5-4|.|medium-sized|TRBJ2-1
TGTGCCAGCAGCTTGGCGCACAGCTCCTACAATGAGCAGTTCTTC
CASSLAHSSYNEQFF
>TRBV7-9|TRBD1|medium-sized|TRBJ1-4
TGTGCCAGTAGGACAGGGGAAGAAAAACTGTTTTTT
CASRTGEEKLFF
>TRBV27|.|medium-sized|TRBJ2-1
TGTGCCAGCAGACCGGGAGTTTTTTCCTACAATGAGCAGTTCTTC
CASRPGVFSYNEQFF
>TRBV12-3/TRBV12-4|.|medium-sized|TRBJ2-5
TGTGCCAGCAGCTATAAAGAGACCCAGTACTTC
CASSYKETQYF
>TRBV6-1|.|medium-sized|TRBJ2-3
TGTGCCAGCAGTGGTGGGGGAGTCGCAGATACGCAGTATTTT
CASSGGGVADTQYF
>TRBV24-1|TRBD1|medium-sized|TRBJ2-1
TGTGCCACCAGTGACCCCGGGACAGGGGTCAATGAGCAGTTCTTC
CATSDPGTGVNEQFF
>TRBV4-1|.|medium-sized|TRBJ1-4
TGCGCCAGCAGCCAAGATTGGGGGGGCTTAGGTGAAAAACTGTTTTTT
CASSQDWGGLGEKLFF
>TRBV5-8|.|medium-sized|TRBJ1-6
TGTGCCAGCAGCTTGGTTGCGGCGAGCTCCTATAATTCACCCCTCCACTTT
CASSLVAASSYNSPLHF
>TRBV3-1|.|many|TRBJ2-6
TGTGCCAGCAGCCAACGAGGGGCTGGGGCCAACGTCCTGACTTTC
CASSQRGAGANVLTF
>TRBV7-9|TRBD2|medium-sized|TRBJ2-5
TGTGCCAGCAGCTTAACTTGGGGGACTAGAGAGACCCAGTACTTC
CASSLTWGTRETQYF
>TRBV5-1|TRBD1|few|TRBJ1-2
TGCGCCAGCAGCCTACCGGGACAGGGGCTCGGTAGTGATGGCTACACCTTC
CASSLPGQGLGSDGYTF
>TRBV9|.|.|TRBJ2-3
TGTGCCAGCTTCCAGCCGGGGGGCACAGATACGCAGTATTTT
CASFQPGGTDTQYF
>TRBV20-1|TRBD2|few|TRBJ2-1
TGCAGTGCTACCTCCCTAAGACCGGGACTAGCGGGAGATTTAATCTATGAGCAGTTCTTC
CSATSLRPGLAGDLIYEQFF
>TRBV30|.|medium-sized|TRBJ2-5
TGTGCTCCGGCGGGAAGGTCCCAAGAGACCCAGTACTTC
CAPAGRSQETQYF
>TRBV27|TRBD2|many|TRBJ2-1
TGTGCCAGCAGTTTTGCGGGGGGGCTTGGGGTCGAGCAGTTCTTC
CASSFAGGLGVEQFF
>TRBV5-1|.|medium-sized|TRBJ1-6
TGCGCCAGCAGCGTGGGTGAGCCCACGGGACCCCTCCACTTT
CASSVGEPTGPLHF
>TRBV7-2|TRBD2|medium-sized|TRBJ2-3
TGTGCCAGCAGCTCTTTTCCTAGCGGGGACGCGCAGTATTTT
CASSSFPSGDAQYF
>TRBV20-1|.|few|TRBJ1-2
TGCAGTGCTAGAGATCCCCCCAAAGCTAACTATGGCTACACCTTC
CSARDPPKANYGYTF
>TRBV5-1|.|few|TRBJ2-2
TGCGCCAGCAGCTTGGTACCCTCTTTTGGCACCGGGGAGCTGTTTTTT
CASSLVPSFGTGELFF
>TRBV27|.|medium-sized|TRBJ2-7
TGTGCCAGCCGCCATAGCCCCTACGAGCAGTACTTC
CASRHSPYEQYF
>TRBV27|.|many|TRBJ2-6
TGTGCCGCCAGGAGCTCTGGGGCCAACGTCCTGACTTTC
CAARSSGANVLTF
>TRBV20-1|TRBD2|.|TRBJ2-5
TGCAGTGCCCTGTCTCTAGCGGGACCACAAGAGACCCAGTACTTC
CSALSLAGPQETQYF
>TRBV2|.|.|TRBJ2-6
TGTGCCAGCAGGAGGACATACGGCTCTGGGGCCAACGTCCTGACTTTC
CASRRTYGSGANVLTF
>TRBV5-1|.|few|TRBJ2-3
TGCGCCAGCAGCGAAACAGGGACAGATACGCAGTATTTT
CASSETGTDTQYF
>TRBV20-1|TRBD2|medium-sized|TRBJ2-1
TGCAGTGCTAGATCGACTAGCGGGGCTAACAATGAGCAGTTCTTC
CSARSTSGANNEQFF
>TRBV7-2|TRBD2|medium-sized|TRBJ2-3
TGTGCCAGCAGCTTAGCCCCTAGCGGGAGTGGCACAGATACGCAGTATTTT
CASSLAPSGSGTDTQYF
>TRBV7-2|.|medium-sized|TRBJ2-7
TGTGCCAGCAGCTTAGGGGTACCAAGCTCCTACGAGCAGTACTTC
CASSLGVPSSYEQYF
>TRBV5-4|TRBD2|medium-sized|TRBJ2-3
TGTGCCAGCAGCAGGGCTAGCGGACGCGATACGCAGTATTTT
CASSRASGRDTQYF
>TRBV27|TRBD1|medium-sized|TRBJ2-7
TGTGCCAGCAGTTCCTCCGGGACAGGGGGCTACGAGCAGTACTTC
CASSSSGTGGYEQYF
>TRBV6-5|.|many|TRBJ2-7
TGTGCCAGCAGGGGGGTCGTCAGAGGCTACGAGCAGTACTTC
CASRGVVRGYEQYF
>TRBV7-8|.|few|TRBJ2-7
TGTGCCAGCAGCCGCGGGACAAGCTCCTACGAGCAGTACTTC
CASSRGTSSYEQYF
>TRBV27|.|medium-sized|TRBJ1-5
TGTGCCAGCAGTTTCAGTAGCCCGGATCAGCCCCAGCATTTT
CASSFSSPDQPQHF
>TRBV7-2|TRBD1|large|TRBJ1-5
TGTGCCAGCAGCGCTGGACAGGGCAATCAGCCCCAGCATTTT
CASSAGQGNQPQHF
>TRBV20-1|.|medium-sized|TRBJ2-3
TGCAGTGCTAGAGGTCCCGGGACCACTGCCACAGATACGCAGTATTTT
CSARGPGTTATDTQYF
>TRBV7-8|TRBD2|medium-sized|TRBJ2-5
TGTGCCAGCAGCCAAAGACTAGCGGGGGTACAAGAGACCCAGTACTTC
CASSQRLAGVQETQYF
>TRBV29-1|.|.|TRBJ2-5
TGCAGCGCCCGGGACCAACAAGAGACCCAGTACTTC
CSARDQQETQYF
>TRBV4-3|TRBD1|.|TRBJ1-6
TGCGCCAGCAGCCAAGACAGGGGGAATTCACCCCTCCACTTT
CASSQDRGNSPLHF
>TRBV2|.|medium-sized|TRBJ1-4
TGTGCCAGCAGTGACCACAGGCAAAATGAAAAACTGTTTTTT
CASSDHRQNEKLFF